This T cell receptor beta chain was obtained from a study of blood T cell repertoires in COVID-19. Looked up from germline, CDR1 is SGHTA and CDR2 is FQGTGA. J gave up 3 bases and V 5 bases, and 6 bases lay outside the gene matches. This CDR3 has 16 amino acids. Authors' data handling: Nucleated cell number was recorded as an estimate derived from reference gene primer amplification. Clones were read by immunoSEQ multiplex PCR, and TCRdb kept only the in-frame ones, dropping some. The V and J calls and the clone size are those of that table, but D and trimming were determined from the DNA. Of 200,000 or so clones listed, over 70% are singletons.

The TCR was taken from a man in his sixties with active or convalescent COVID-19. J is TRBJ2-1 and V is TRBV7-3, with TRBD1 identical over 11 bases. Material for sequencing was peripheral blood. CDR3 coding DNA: TGTGCCAGCAGCGACGGGACAGGGGGATTCTACAATGAGCAGTTCTTC. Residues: CASSDGTGGFYNEQFF.